This T cell receptor (beta chain) was sequenced during a study of low-dose radiotherapy and immunotherapy resistance in tumors (dated by TCRdb to the early 2020s). Regarding the research as a whole: In Cohort 1, 0.5 Gy per fraction was delivered every 2 weeks, and a total PTV dose of 6.5 Gy was prescribed. An Illumina MiniSeq instrument was used to deep-sequence the TCRalpha and TCRbeta libraries. Patients were given nivolumab as a 240 mg flat dose every two weeks and ipilimumab at 1 mg/kg every six weeks, with both drugs delivered intravenously. Every two weeks, patients got intravenous cyclophosphamide at 200 mg/m2, given one day ahead of each radiation and immunotherapy administration. First-strand cDNA was synthesized using Superscript III and a set of TRAV- and TRBV-specific primers, so that both TCRalpha and TCRbeta chains were covered. Patients in Cohort 2 were given 1 Gy per fraction every two weeks, for a total of 13 Gy across 26 weeks. No randomization into treatment groups was done for the people taking part in the trial. Eight patients were included in the translational analysis: three from the first dose cohort and the first five from the second dose cohort. Aspirin 300 mg was taken orally once daily by patients for four cycles, starting on cycle 1 day 1.

The intended sense of this specimen's time point label: before trial treatment. The donors took part in RACIN, a single-arm, phase I, dose-escalation trial that combined nivolumab, ipilimumab, aspirin, low-dose cyclophosphamide and low-dose radiotherapy. Patients were eligible if they had advanced solid tumors that were TIL-negative. Compared with germline, V lacks 5 bases and J lacks 5 bases; bases without a gene match: 20. The CDR3, cysteine through phenylalanine, is 18 amino acids long. Of all the DNA, just the CDR3 is kept, 54 bases in frame from base 1. The germline V gene gives CDR1 as SGHVS and CDR2 as FNYEAQ. Regarding this clonotype: It has no known antigen specificity. Within one base of it there is no much larger clone, and no base qualities were kept.

Data came from an Illumina MiniSeq. TCRs were amplified with Phusion for about 20 PCR cycles using a constant-region primer together with the adapter attached to the V primers. The MessageAmp II aRNA Amplification Kit was used to amplify the isolated mRNA, with in vitro transcription run for under 20 hours at 37 degrees C. The Dynabeads mRNA DIRECT Purification Kit was used to isolate the mRNA for TCR sequencing. A second approximately 25-cycle Phusion PCR added indexed Illumina adapters, and products were purified with AMPure XP beads. The original pipeline was this. Using custom Perl scripts, TCR sequences that encoded the same protein were pooled, out-of-frame sequences were dropped, and the abundance of each clonotype was calculated. Any TCR sequence backed by just one read was left out of the analysis. Shannon entropy, Gini index, clonality, richness, and the frequency of TCRs shared between repertoires were included as repertoire metrics. Using fastp trimming at Q25 and MiXCR clonotype assembly, TCRdb reanalyzed the public sequencing data and kept in-frame beta chains. For every CDR3 protein sequence, its rows merge into one entry that carries the most common genes and DNA. The V and J calls here are based on TCRdb, not the publication. The sample table holds under 60,000 distinct CDR3 sequences, of which about 11% were seen once. The top ten clones comprise approximately 6.2% of the sample.

This clonotype was obtained from a female donor with ovarian cancer. The chain joins TRBV7-6 to TRBJ2-7, and 8 junctional nucleotides match TRBD2. Sequencing was performed on PBMCs, taken before treatment. The DNA sequence is TGTGCCAGCAGCCAACGATACAGCGGGAGTACGATGGCGAACGAGCAGTACTTC. This codes for CASSQRYSGSTMANEQYF.